These 10 T cell receptor beta chains came from one sample sequenced in a study of OX40 agonist ivuxolimab in advanced cancers. Sequencing was performed with immunoSEQ multiplex PCR; in TCRdb, only in-frame clones are kept and a portion is missing. Of about 42,000 clones detected, roughly 88% appear once; the ten largest clones hold 13%. The sequences come from CD4+ or CD8+ T cells sorted from blood, collected in a trial of the OX40 agonist ivuxolimab. The receptor source for this set is an adult with an advanced solid tumor such as melanoma, head and neck, liver or kidney cancer.

CDR3 amino acids: CATSLGGMGTEAFF. As DNA, the CDR3 is TGCGCCACCTCTCTAGGGGGGATGGGCACTGAAGCTTTCTTT. This chain uses TRBV5-1 with TRBJ1-1; D possibly corresponds to TRBD1 (6 bases). Trimming left V 9 bases short and J 4 bases short, with 19 bases between. The CDR3 runs 14 residues. The germline CDR1 and CDR2 sequences are SGHRS and YFSETQ. Full variable domain (rest looked up from reference TRBV5-1 and TRBJ1-1): KAGVTQTPRYLIKTRGQQVTLSCSPISGHRSVSWYQQTPGQGLQFLFEYFSETQRNKGNFPGRFSGRQFSNSRSEMNVSTLELGDSALYLCATSLGGMGTEAFFGQGTRLTVV.

This chain uses TRBV23-1 with TRBJ2-3, with 14 bases identical to TRBD2. TRBV23-1 is an ORF, and what it does is uncertain. Germline trimming cut 0 bases from V and 2 bases from J; bases unmatched to any gene: 4. CDR3 length: 18 residues. The CDR3 here is CASSQSSTSGRATDTQYF. For the CDR3, the DNA is TGCGCCAGCAGTCAATCATCGACTAGCGGGAGGGCCACAGATACGCAGTATTTT.

The chain employs TRBV6-6 and TRBJ1-1; D call uncertain. This CDR3 contains 14 residues. V lost 2 bases, J lost 1 base, and 8 bases lay in between. The germline V gene has CDR1 MNHNY and CDR2 SVGAGI (reference sequence). CDR3 coding DNA: TGTGCCAGCAGTTACCATCGAGGGAACACTGAAGCTTTCTTT. Translation gives CASSYHRGNTEAFF.

J is TRBJ2-6 and V is TRBV9, with a possible D match to TRBD2 (6 bases). Germline values: CDR1 SGDLS, CDR2 YYNGEE. Trimming removed 4 bases from V and 0 bases from J, with 8 bases in between. The CDR3 is made up of 15 amino acids. CDR3 bases: TGTGCCAGCAGCTCGGGGGTCTCTGGGGCCAACGTCCTGACTTTC. This codes for CASSSGVSGANVLTF.

V gene TRBV5-1 combines with J gene TRBJ2-1, with D tentatively TRBD2 (5 bases). Germline V gene sequence: CDR1 SGHRS, CDR2 YFSETQ. V lost 3 bases and J 7 bases, leaving 17 bases between the germline ends. CDR3 length: 15 residues. The DNA of the CDR3 is TGCGCCAGCAGCTCCCGGGATCTAGCCCTAAATGAGCAGTTCTTC. Amino acids: CASSSRDLALNEQFF. The full variable domain, completed using reference TRBV5-1 and TRBJ2-1, is KAGVTQTPRYLIKTRGQQVTLSCSPISGHRSVSWYQQTPGQGLQFLFEYFSETQRNKGNFPGRFSGRQFSNSRSEMNVSTLELGDSALYLCASSSRDLALNEQFFGPGTRLTVL.

This chain joins TRBV28 and TRBJ2-3; D may match TRBD1 or TRBD2 (6 bases each). This CDR3 region has 14 residues. From germline, CDR1 is MDHEN and CDR2 SYDVKM. The V end was cut by 6 bases, the J end by 4 bases, with 14 bases between. The CDR3 here is CASRSPGAADTQYF. Here the CDR3 DNA reads TGTGCCAGCAGATCCCCGGGGGCGGCAGATACGCAGTATTTT.

The chain combines TRBV27 with TRBJ1-6, with no clear D. Germline lookup yields CDR1 MNHEY and CDR2 SMNVEV (reference sequence). The CDR3 extends over 14 amino acids. With 10 bases removed from V and 8 bases from J, the gap between germline ends came to 18 bases. CDR3 residues: CAITPAGTDSPLHF. CDR3 sequence (DNA): TGTGCCATAACGCCGGCGGGCACTGATTCACCCCTCCACTTT.

The CDR3: CASSAALAGGFSTDTQYF. DNA for the CDR3: TGTGCCAGCAGCGCCGCACTAGCGGGAGGTTTTAGCACAGATACGCAGTATTTT. This sequence joins TRBV13 and TRBJ2-3; 12 bases fit TRBD2. The germline CDR1 and CDR2 sequences are PRHDT and FYEKMQ (reference sequence). The trim removed 5 bases at V and 0 bases at J, leaving 9 bases unmatched. The length of the CDR3 is 18 residues. The complete variable domain, with remaining parts taken from reference TRBV13 and TRBJ2-3, reads AAGVIQSPRHLIKEKRETATLKCYPIPRHDTVYWYQQGPGQDPQFLISFYEKMQSDKGSIPDRFSAQQFSDYHSELNMSSLELGDSALYFCASSAALAGGFSTDTQYFGPGTRLTVL.

This clone was seen once. V and J are TRBV27 and TRBJ1-6; tentatively, D is TRBD1 (5 bases). Looked up from germline, CDR1 is MNHEY and CDR2 is SMNVEV (reference sequence). V dropped 3 bases and J dropped 9 bases, with 12 bases sitting between them. This CDR3 comprises 14 residues. CDR3 in amino acids: CASSFARVGSPLHF. DNA of the CDR3: TGTGCCAGCAGTTTTGCCAGGGTCGGTTCACCCCTCCACTTT.

The CDR3 loop is CASSLRRGRLGGYTF. In DNA form, the CDR3 reads TGTGCCAGCAGCTTACGCAGGGGGCGCCTCGGCGGCTACACCTTC. The V call is TRBV7-2, the J call TRBJ1-2; 8 nucleotides align to TRBD1. The germline gives CDR1 SGHTA, CDR2 FQGNSA. This CDR3 comprises 15 residues. J lost 8 bases, V lost 2 bases, and 10 bases had no gene match. The entire variable domain, with the rest obtained from reference TRBV7-2 and TRBJ1-2, is as follows: GAGVSQSPSNKVTEKGKDVELRCDPISGHTALYWYRQSLGQGLEFLIYFQGNSAPDKSGLPSDRFSAERTGGSVSTLTIQRTQQEDSAVYLCASSLRRGRLGGYTFGSGTRLTVV.